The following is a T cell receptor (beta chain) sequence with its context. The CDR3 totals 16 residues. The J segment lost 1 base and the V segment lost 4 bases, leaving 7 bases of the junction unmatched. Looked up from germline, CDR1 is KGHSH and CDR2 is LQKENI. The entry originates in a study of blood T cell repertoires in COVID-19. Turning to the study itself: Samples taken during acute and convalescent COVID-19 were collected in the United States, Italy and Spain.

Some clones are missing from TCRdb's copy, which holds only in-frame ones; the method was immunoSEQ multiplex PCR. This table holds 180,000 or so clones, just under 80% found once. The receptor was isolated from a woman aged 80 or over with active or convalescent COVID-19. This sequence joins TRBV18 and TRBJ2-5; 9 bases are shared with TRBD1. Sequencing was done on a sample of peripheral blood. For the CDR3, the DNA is TGTGCCAGCTCACAAAAGCACAGGGGGCTCCAAGAGACCCAGTACTTC. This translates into CASSQKHRGLQETQYF.